This T cell receptor (beta chain) came from a study of regulatory T cells in long-lasting Graves disease. The TCR beta library used iRepertoire HTBI primers with Arm-PCR amplification of CDR3. TCRdb re-derived calls from the multiplex PCR reads in MiXCR, one entry per CDR3 protein. Here the sample spans hundreds of thousands of distinct CDR3 sequences, around 15% being singletons. With 0 bases removed from V and 0 bases from J, the gap between germline ends came to 8 bases. This CDR3 comprises 15 residues. Germline CDR1 is MNHEY and CDR2 is SVGAGI. The sample holds many counts of this clonotype. Its antigen is not known. Regarding the study as a whole: New patients shared fewer public clonotypes (roughly 910) than persistent patients did (roughly 2,500). Newly diagnosed disease favored TRBV20-1 and TRBJ2-1 over persistent disease.

Time point noted: newly diagnosed GD, antithyroid drugs for less than 3 months. Isolated PBMC RNA provided the starting material for the TCR library. An endocrinology department located in Xi'an, China, was where the patients came from. Into tubes containing EDTA, approximately 9 milliliters of peripheral blood were drawn. The material sequenced was peripheral blood mononuclear cells (PBMCs), taken at new diagnosis, from a patient treated with antithyroid drugs. The sequence came from a female donor with Graves disease. The chain recombines TRBV6-5 with TRBJ1-1, with D uncertain. CDR3 nucleotides: TGTGCCAGCAGTTACTCGATCCGGATGAACACTGAAGCTTTCTTT. Its protein is CASSYSIRMNTEAFF.